This T cell receptor beta chain appears in the sequencing data of a study of graft-versus-host responses after intestinal transplantation. Study at large: Induction with anti-thymocyte globulin, then tacrolimus and steroids for about 3 years, was given to all recipients.

This CDR3 region has 13 residues. Trimming cost V 5 bases and J 4 bases, with 11 bases left between them. Germline V gene lookup returns CDR1 LNHNV and CDR2 YYDKDF (reference sequence). For this clone: As yet, its antigen is unknown.

Data came from immunoSEQ multiplex PCR; TCRdb stores just in-frame clones and leaves some out. The table shows 45,000 to 50,000 clones, with roughly 91% occurring only once. Broader study findings: In patients with graft-donor T cell macrochimerism, allograft graft-versus-host to host-versus-graft clonal ratios were high. Recipient marrow harbored GvH clones, some of which surfaced first in ileum or blood.

The V and J genes are TRBV15 and TRBJ1-2; no clear D. This sequence was found in a human patient who received an intestinal transplant, so some T cells may come from the graft donor. The source material was PBMCs, sampled 750 to 800 days after a first intestinal transplant, on the day of a second. CDR3 bases: TGTGCCACCAGCCTAGACGGACCCTATGGCTACACCTTC. It is translated as CATSLDGPYGYTF.